This TCR beta chain was identified in a study of shared T cell receptors in the human thymus (dated by TCRdb to about 2021). Broadly, across the study: The study examined how self-reactive, shared T-cell receptor alpha chains are generated in the human thymus.

The library was generated by the immunoSEQ multiplex PCR assay. The immuneACCESS repertoire file appears here via TCRdb, limited to in-frame rearrangements. These files lack a portion of the clones; in checked studies, under half of the deficit traces to unresolved V genes, and the cause of the others is not known. This sample holds hundreds of thousands of clones; roughly 94% were observed only once. The top ten clones comprise roughly 0.02% of the sample. Notes on this clone: There is no known antigen for this receptor. Per-base qualities were not stored, and no clone one base away is much larger. Other DNA sequences in this sample translate to the same CDR3.

V ends up 0 bases short and J 4 bases short, with an unmatched junction base count of 0. The CDR3 contains 13 residues, cysteine and phenylalanine counted. Of the read, only the CDR3 DNA is kept; its 39 bases are in frame from base 1. Sequences SGHTA (CDR1) and FQGNSA (CDR2) are obtained from the germline V gene. This TCR derives from a human donor. The sequenced sample was thymocytes. This chain joins TRBV7-2 to TRBJ2-7, with 7 central nucleotides matching TRBD2. This receptor carries the CDR3 CASSLAGGYEQYF. The DNA is as follows: TGTGCCAGCAGCTTAGCGGGAGGGTACGAGCAGTACTTC. With all but the CDR3 taken from the reference TRBV7-2 and TRBJ2-7 genes, the full variable domain is: GAGVSQSPSNKVTEKGKDVELRCDPISGHTALYWYRQSLGQGLEFLIYFQGNSAPDKSGLPSDRFSAERTGGSVSTLTIQRTQQEDSAVYLCASSLAGGYEQYFGPGTRLTVT.